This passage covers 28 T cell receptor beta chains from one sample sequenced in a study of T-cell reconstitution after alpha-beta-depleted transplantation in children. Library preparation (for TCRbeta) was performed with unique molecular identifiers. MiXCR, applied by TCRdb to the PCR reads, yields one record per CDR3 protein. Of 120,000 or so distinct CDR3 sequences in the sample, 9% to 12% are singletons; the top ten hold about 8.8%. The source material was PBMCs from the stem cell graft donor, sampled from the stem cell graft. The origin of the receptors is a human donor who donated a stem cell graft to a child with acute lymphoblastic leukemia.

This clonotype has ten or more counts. CDR3 in DNA: TGTGCCAGCAGTATGGACAGTAGTTACAATGAGCAGTTCTTC. Protein product: CASSMDSSYNEQFF. This chain connects TRBV28 to TRBJ2-1, with D perhaps matching TRBD1 (6 bases). Germline V gene lookup returns CDR1 MDHEN and CDR2 SYDVKM. Trimming left V 5 bases short and J 4 bases short, with 12 bases between. The length of the CDR3 is 14 residues.

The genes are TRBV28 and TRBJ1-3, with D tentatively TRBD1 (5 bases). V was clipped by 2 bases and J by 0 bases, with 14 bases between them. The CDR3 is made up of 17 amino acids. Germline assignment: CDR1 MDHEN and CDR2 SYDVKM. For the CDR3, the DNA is TGTGCCAGCAGTTTAGTCAAGCAGACAGCCTCTGGAAACACCATATATTTT. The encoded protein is CASSLVKQTASGNTIYF. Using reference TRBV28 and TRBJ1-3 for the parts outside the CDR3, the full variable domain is DVKVTQSSRYLVKRTGEKVFLECVQDMDHENMFWYRQDPGLGLRLIYFSYDVKMKEKGDIPEGYSVSREKKERFSLILESASTNQTSMYLCASSLVKQTASGNTIYFGEGSWLTVV.

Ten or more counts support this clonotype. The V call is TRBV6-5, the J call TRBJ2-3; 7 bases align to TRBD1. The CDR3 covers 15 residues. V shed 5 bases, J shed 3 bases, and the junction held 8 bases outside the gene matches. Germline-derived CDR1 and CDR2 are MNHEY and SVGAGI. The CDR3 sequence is CASSPPGQRTDTQYF. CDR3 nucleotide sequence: TGTGCCAGCAGTCCCCCGGGACAGAGAACAGATACGCAGTATTTT.

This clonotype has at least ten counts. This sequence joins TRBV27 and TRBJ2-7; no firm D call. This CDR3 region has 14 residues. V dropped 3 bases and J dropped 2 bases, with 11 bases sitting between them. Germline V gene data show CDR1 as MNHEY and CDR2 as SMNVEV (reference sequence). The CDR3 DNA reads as TGTGCCAGCAGTTTGACCGGGTCGGCCTACGAGCAGTACTTC. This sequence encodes CASSLTGSAYEQYF.

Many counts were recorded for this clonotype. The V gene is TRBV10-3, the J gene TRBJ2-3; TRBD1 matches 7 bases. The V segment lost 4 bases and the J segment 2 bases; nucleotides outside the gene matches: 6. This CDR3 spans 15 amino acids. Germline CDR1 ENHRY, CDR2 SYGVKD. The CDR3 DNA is TGTGCCATCAGTGCTGGACAGGCAGCCACAGATACGCAGTATTTT. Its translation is CAISAGQAATDTQYF.

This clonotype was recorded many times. The CDR3 loop reads CSRGRAVDTYNEQFF. The CDR3 DNA reads TGCAGCCGAGGTAGGGCAGTAGACACCTACAATGAGCAGTTCTTC. This chain connects TRBV29-1 to TRBJ2-1; D uncertain. CDR1 SQVTM and CDR2 ANQGSEA come from the germline V gene. CDR3 length equals 15 residues. The V and J ends lost 8 bases and 2 bases respectively, with 19 bases between them.

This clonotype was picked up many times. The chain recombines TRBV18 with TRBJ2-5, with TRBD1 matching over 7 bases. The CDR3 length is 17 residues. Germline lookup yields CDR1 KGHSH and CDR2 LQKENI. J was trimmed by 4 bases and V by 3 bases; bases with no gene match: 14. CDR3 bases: TGTGCCAGCTCACCCCCCGAGAGCAGGGGGTTCCGAGAGACCCAGTACTTC. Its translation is CASSPPESRGFRETQYF.

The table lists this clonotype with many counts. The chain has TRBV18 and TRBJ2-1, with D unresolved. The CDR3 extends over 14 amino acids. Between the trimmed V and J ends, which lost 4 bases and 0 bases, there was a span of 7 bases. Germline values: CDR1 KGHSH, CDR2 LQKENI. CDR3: CASSLKSSYNEQFF. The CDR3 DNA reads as TGTGCCAGCTCACTGAAGAGCTCCTACAATGAGCAGTTCTTC.

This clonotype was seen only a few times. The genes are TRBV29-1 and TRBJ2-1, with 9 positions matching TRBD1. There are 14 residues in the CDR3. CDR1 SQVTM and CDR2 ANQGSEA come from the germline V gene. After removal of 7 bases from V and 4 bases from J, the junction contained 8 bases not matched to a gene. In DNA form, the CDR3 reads TGCAGCGACCTTAACAGGGGGCGATACAATGAGCAGTTCTTC. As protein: CSDLNRGRYNEQFF.

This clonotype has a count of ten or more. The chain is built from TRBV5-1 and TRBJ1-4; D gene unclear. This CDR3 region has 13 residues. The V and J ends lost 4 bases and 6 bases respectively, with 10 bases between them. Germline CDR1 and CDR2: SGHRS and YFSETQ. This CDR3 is CASSPGWDEKLFF. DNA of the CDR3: TGCGCCAGCAGCCCGGGTTGGGATGAAAAACTGTTTTTT.

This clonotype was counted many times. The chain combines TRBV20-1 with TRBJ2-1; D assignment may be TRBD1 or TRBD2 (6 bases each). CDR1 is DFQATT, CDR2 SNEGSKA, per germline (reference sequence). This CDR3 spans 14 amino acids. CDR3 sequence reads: CSSRGVGRGNEQFF. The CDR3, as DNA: TGCAGCTCTAGGGGGGTGGGCAGGGGCAATGAGCAGTTCTTC.

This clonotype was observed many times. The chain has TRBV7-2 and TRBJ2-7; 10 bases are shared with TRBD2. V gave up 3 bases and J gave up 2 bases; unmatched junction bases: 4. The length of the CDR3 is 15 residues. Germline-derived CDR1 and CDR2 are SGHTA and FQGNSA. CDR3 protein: CASSFSTSGAYEQYF. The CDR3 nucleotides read TGTGCCAGCAGCTTTTCCACTAGCGGGGCCTACGAGCAGTACTTC.

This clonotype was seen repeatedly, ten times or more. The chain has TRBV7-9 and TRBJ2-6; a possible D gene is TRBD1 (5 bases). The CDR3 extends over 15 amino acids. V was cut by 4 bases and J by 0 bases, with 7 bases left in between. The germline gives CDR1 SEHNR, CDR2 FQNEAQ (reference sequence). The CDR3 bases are TGTGCCAGCAGCTCGACAGCCTCTGGGGCCAACGTCCTGACTTTC. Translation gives CASSSTASGANVLTF.

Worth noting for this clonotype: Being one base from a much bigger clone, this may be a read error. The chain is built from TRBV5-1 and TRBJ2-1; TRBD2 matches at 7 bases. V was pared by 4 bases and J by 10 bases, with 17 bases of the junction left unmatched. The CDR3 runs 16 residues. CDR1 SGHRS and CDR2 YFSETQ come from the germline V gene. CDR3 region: CASSGAGDGGFWEQFF. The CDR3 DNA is TGCGCCAGCAGCGGGGCGGGGGACGGGGGATTTTGGGAGCAGTTCTTC.

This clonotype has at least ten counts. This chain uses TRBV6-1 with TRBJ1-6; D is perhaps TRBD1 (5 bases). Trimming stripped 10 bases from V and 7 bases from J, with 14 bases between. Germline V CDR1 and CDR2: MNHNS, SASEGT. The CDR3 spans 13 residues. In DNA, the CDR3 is TGTGCCACCAAGCGAGGGGAAAATTCACCCCTCCACTTT. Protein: CATKRGENSPLHF.

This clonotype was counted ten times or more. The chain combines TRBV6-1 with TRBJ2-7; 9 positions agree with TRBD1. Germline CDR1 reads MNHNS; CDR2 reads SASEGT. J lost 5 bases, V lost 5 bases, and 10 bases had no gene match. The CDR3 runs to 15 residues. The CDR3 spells CASSKPGTGSNEQYF. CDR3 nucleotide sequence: TGTGCCAGCAGTAAACCCGGGACAGGGTCCAACGAGCAGTACTTC.

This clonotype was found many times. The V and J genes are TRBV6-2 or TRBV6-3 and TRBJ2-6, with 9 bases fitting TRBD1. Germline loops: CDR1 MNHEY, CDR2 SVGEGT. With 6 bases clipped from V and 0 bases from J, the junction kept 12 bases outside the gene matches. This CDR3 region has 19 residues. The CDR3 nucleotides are TGTGCCAGCAGCATCCAGACCGGGACAGGGCTCTCTGGGGCCAACGTCCTGACTTTC. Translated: CASSIQTGTGLSGANVLTF.

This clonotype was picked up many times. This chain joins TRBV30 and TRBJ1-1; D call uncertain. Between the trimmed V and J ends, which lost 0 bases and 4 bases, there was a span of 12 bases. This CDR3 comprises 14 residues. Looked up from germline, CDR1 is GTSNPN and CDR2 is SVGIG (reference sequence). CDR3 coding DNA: TGTGCCTGGAGTGTAGTTCTCCGTTCCACTGAAGCTTTCTTT. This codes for CAWSVVLRSTEAFF.

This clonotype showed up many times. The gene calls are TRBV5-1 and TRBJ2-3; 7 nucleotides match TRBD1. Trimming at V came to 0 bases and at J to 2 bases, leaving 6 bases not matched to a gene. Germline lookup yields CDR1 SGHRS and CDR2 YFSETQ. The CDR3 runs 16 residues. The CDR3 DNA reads TGCGCCAGCAGCTTGGAACAGACAGGGACCACAGATACGCAGTATTTT. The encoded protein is CASSLEQTGTTDTQYF.

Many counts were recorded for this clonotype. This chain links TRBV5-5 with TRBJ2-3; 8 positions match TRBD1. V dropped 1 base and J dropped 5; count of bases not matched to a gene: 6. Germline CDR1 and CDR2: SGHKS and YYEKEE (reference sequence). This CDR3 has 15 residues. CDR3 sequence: CASSLTTGDEDTQYF. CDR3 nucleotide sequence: TGTGCCAGCAGCTTGACGACAGGGGATGAAGATACGCAGTATTTT.

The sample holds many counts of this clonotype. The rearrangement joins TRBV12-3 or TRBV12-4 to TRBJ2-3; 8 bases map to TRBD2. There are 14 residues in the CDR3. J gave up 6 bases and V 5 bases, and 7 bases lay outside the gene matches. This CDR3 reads CASSPSRLADTQYF. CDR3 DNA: TGTGCCAGCAGTCCTTCCCGACTAGCGGATACGCAGTATTTT.

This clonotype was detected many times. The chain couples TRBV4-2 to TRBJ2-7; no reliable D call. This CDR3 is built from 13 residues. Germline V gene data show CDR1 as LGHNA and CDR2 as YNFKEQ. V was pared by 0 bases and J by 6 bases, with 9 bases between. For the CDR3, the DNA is TGTGCCAGCAGCCAAGATACGGGTCGCGAGCAGTACTTC. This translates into CASSQDTGREQYF.

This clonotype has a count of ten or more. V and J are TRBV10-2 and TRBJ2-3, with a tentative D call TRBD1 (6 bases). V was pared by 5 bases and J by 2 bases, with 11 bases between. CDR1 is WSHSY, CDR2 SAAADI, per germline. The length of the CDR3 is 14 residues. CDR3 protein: CASSRRGYTDTQYF. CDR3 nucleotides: TGCGCCAGCAGTAGAAGGGGGTACACAGATACGCAGTATTTT.

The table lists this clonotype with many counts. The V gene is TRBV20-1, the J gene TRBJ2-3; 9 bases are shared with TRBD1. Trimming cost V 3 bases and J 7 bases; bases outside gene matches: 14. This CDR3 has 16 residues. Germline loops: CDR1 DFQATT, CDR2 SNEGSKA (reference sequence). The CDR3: CSARPTGTGKRNTQYF. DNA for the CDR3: TGCAGTGCTAGGCCAACCGGGACAGGGAAAAGGAATACGCAGTATTTT.

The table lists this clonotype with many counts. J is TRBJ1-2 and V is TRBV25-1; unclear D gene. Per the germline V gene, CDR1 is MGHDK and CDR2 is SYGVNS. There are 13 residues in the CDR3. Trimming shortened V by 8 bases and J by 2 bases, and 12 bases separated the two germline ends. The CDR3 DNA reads TGTGCCAGCTCCAAGACTGGGAACTATGGCTACACCTTC. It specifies CASSKTGNYGYTF.

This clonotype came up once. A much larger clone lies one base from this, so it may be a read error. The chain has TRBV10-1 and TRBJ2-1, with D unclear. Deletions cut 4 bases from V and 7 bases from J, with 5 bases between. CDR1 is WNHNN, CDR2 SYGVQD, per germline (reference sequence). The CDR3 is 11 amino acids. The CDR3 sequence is CASSGKNEQFF. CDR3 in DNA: TGCGCCAGCAGTGGAAAAAATGAGCAGTTCTTC.

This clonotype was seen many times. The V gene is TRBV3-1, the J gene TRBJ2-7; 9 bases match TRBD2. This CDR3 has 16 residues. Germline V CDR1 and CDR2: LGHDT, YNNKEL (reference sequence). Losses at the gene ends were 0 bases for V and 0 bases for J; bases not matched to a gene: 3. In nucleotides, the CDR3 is TGTGCCAGCAGCCAAGACGGTAGCGGGAGCTCCTACGAGCAGTACTTC. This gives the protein CASSQDGSGSSYEQYF.

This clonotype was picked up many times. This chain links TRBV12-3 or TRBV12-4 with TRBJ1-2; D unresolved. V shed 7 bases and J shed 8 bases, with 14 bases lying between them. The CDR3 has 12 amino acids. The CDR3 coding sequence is TGTGCCAGCACTCGGGTTCTAGGCGGCTACACCTTC. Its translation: CASTRVLGGYTF.